This T cell receptor beta chain was captured by sequencing in a study of shared clonotypes between healthy human individuals. Of note for this clone: Its antigen remains unknown.

Points from the study as a whole: Estimated richness was generally greater in naive than memory subsets. It was observed that around 5% of naive CD4 clonotypes were shared across a handful of donors.

Repertoires were generated with immunoSEQ multiplex PCR, while TCRdb's copy carries only in-frame clones and drops some. In the table there are roughly 1,600,000 clones, approximately 98.5% of which are singletons. Germline values: CDR1 SGHTS, CDR2 YDEGEE. V lost 4 bases, J lost 8 bases, and 13 bases lay in between. The CDR3 is 13 residues long. V usage is TRBV5-8 and J usage is TRBJ1-5; a weak D match, TRBD1 (6 bases). The TCR originated in a young man in good health. Sequencing input: naive CD4+ T cells sorted from blood. The subset is: CD45RA+ positively selected. CDR3 DNA: TGTGCCAGCAGCCGAACAGGGAGGGAGCCCCAGCATTTT. It is translated as CASSRTGREPQHF.